The rows below give T cell receptor beta chains drawn from one sample of a study of T-cell reconstitution after alpha-beta-depleted transplantation in children. One entry per CDR3 protein results from TCRdb running MiXCR on the PCR reads. The sample has some 600,000 distinct CDR3 sequences; 13% are singletons. The sequencing here drew on PBMCs, mostly from graft donor cells, taken 360 days after TCRalphabeta/CD19-depleted stem cell transplant. These receptors came from a male patient between 10 and 17 years old who had a stem cell transplant for acute myeloid leukemia, so the T cells may come from the graft donor. Both conserved end residues are part of each CDR3. A D gene is named only where the DNA matches it firmly. Size is omitted from some rows. Given values are once, few, many or a class for expanded clones.

>TRBD2|few|TRBV12-3/TRBV12-4|TRBJ2-1
TGTGCCAGCAGTTTAGATCCCGGACTAGCGGGAAGTCAGCAGTTCTTC
CASSLDPGLAGSQQFF
>TRBD1|.|TRBV12-3/TRBV12-4|TRBJ2-3
TGTGCCAGCAGTTTGAACAGGGGAACTAGCACAGATACGCAGTATTTT
CASSLNRGTSTDTQYF
>TRBD2|.|TRBV29-1|TRBJ2-5
TGCAGCGTTGTGGGGGAGGGAGGTGAGACCCAGTACTTC
CSVVGEGGETQYF
>TRBD2|.|TRBV10-3|TRBJ2-1
TGTGCCATCATTGGTAGCGGGACCTACAATGAGCAGTTCTTC
CAIIGSGTYNEQFF
>.|few|TRBV20-1|TRBJ2-5
TGCAGTGCGAGGACTAACATTCAAGAGACCCAGTACTTC
CSARTNIQETQYF
>.|.|TRBV20-1|TRBJ2-3
TGCAGTGCTAGTAGGAGCGGAGGCACAGATACGCAGTATTTT
CSASRSGGTDTQYF
>TRBD2|.|TRBV2|TRBJ2-3
TGTGCCAGCAGGGTGGGACTAGCGATCACAGATACGCAGTATTTT
CASRVGLAITDTQYF
>TRBD2|many|TRBV7-3|TRBJ2-3
TGTGCCAGCAGCCCTAGCGGGAGGCACACAGATACGCAGTATTTT
CASSPSGRHTDTQYF
>TRBD2|.|TRBV5-5|TRBJ2-1
TGTGCCAGCAGCTTCGGGGCGGGAGTTTACAATGAGCAGTTCTTC
CASSFGAGVYNEQFF
>.|.|TRBV25-1|TRBJ2-5
TGTGCCAGCCTGCCCGGAGAGACCCAGTACTTC
CASLPGETQYF
>.|many|TRBV4-3|TRBJ2-2
TGCGCCAGCAGCCCCCCGGGGCGCACCGGGGAGCTGTTTTTT
CASSPPGRTGELFF
>.|few|TRBV28|TRBJ1-2
TGTGCCAGCAGGCTCGACAGTCTCCTCCTCTATGGCTACACCTTC
CASRLDSLLLYGYTF
>TRBD2|few|TRBV10-3|TRBJ2-7
TGTGCCATCAGTGAGACTAGCGGGTCCTACGAGCAGTACTTC
CAISETSGSYEQYF
>.|.|TRBV9|TRBJ2-7
TGTGCCAGCAGCGTACACCTTCAGGAACGGAACACCAATTACGAGCAGTACTTC
CASSVHLQERNTNYEQYF
>TRBD2|few|TRBV20-1|TRBJ2-7
TGCAGTGCGACAAAGCGGGAGGGCTACGAGCAGTACTTC
CSATKREGYEQYF
>.|.|TRBV20-1|TRBJ2-7
TGCAGTGCTAGAGGTAGACTTATTTCCTACGAGCAGTACTTC
CSARGRLISYEQYF
>.|many|TRBV18|TRBJ1-5
TGTGCCAGCTCAGGACAGAGTACCTTGGGGGAGCCCCAGCATTTT
CASSGQSTLGEPQHF
>TRBD1|.|TRBV12-3/TRBV12-4|TRBJ1-5
TGTGCCAGCAGCCAGAGGGAAGGGGGCACTCAGCCCCAGCATTTT
CASSQREGGTQPQHF
>TRBD2|few|TRBV10-3|TRBJ2-3
TGTGCCATCACCCTAACACCATCTAGCGGGGACACAGATACGCAGTATTTT
CAITLTPSSGDTDTQYF
>TRBD2|.|TRBV14|TRBJ2-3
TGTGCCAGCAGCCAACCGCAAGGACTAGCGGAAATCACAGATACGCAGTATTTT
CASSQPQGLAEITDTQYF
>TRBD1|.|TRBV4-3|TRBJ2-3
TGCGCCAGCAGGCACAGGGGGACAGATACGCAGTATTTT
CASRHRGTDTQYF
>.|few|TRBV20-1|TRBJ2-3
TGCAGTGTTACGGGGGTGGGCTCAGATACGCAGTATTTT
CSVTGVGSDTQYF
>.|many|TRBV28|TRBJ2-5
TGTGCCAGCAGTTTACGGTTGGAGCGGAGTGAAGAGACCCAGTACTTC
CASSLRLERSEETQYF
>TRBD2|.|TRBV20-1|TRBJ2-1
TGCAGTGCTAGGCGAGCGGGAGGGCCTGTGAACAATGAGCAGTTCTTC
CSARRAGGPVNNEQFF
>TRBD2|few|TRBV20-1|TRBJ2-3
TGCAGTGCGCAGAGACTAGCGGGCCGCACAGATACGCAGTATTTT
CSAQRLAGRTDTQYF
>.|.|TRBV6-5|TRBJ2-2
TGTGCCAGCAGTTACTCGTTTCAAGTGGCGGGGGAGCTGTTTTTT
CASSYSFQVAGELFF
>TRBD2|.|TRBV18|TRBJ2-7
TGTGCCAGCTCCCTAGACACTAGCGGGCGGCCGAGGGTTTACGAGCAGTACTTC
CASSLDTSGRPRVYEQYF
>.|.|TRBV14|TRBJ2-5
TGTGCCAGCAGCCAAATCTATCAAAGGGGGGCCAGGAAGACCCAGTACTTC
CASSQIYQRGARKTQYF
>.|.|TRBV5-1|TRBJ2-7
TGCGCCAGCAGCTTGTATCCAGCGGACGAGAGCGAGCAGTACTTC
CASSLYPADESEQYF
>TRBD2|many|TRBV28|TRBJ2-7
TGTGCCAGCAGTTTAAGCGCCGGACTAGCGGGAGGACAGTACTTC
CASSLSAGLAGGQYF
>TRBD2|.|TRBV27|TRBJ2-1
TGTGCCAGCAGCCTTAGCGGGTTTTCCTACAATGAGCAGTTCTTC
CASSLSGFSYNEQFF
>TRBD1|.|TRBV7-9|TRBJ2-5
TGTGCCAGCAGCCATGACGGGACAGGGGTACAAGAGACCCAGTACTTC
CASSHDGTGVQETQYF
>TRBD2|many|TRBV28|TRBJ2-1
TGTGCCAGCAGCCTTCTAGGGACTACCTCTAGGGATGAGCAGTTCTTC
CASSLLGTTSRDEQFF
>TRBD2|.|TRBV5-1|TRBJ2-3
TGCGCCAGCAGCCGAGGAGCTAGCGGGAGCACAGATACGCAGTATTTT
CASSRGASGSTDTQYF
>.|many|TRBV29-1|TRBJ2-4
TGCAGCACCCGATTTAGGGGAGACATTCAGTACTTC
CSTRFRGDIQYF
>.|.|TRBV7-2|TRBJ2-5
TGTGCCAGCAGCCTACAGGGCCCCGAGACCCAGTACTTC
CASSLQGPETQYF
>TRBD2|many|TRBV20-1|TRBJ2-5
TGCAGGCCGACTAGCGGGAGATCAAAGGAGACCCAGTACTTC
CRPTSGRSKETQYF
>.|few|TRBV3-1|TRBJ2-2
TGTGCCAGCGGGGGCGGGGAGCTGTTTTTT
CASGGGELFF
>TRBD2|few|TRBV20-1|TRBJ2-7
TGCAGTGCGCAATCACTAGCGGGAGGGCTTTACGAGCAGTACTTC
CSAQSLAGGLYEQYF
>TRBD2|few|TRBV7-8|TRBJ2-1
TGTGCCAGCAGCTCGGGACTAGCGGGAGGGATGTACAATGAGCAGTTCTTC
CASSSGLAGGMYNEQFF
>TRBD2|.|TRBV7-2|TRBJ2-7
TGTGCCAGCAGCTTAGCTTCGCGGGAGGGGGCCCAGAAGTACGAGCAGTACTTC
CASSLASREGAQKYEQYF
>.|many|TRBV6-6|TRBJ1-5
TGTGCCAGCAGTCAGGGCCCGGTTCCCCAGCATTTT
CASSQGPVPQHF
>.|.|TRBV20-1|TRBJ1-1
TGCAGTGCTAGCCGGACCACGTTCACTGAAGCTTTCTTT
CSASRTTFTEAFF
>.|few|TRBV28|TRBJ2-5
TGTGCCAGCAGTTTATGCTTCGAGAGGACGCCCGGTCTGTACTTC
CASSLCFERTPGLYF
>.|many|TRBV29-1|TRBJ2-7
TGCAGCGTCATGGGACGGTCCTACGAGCAGTACTTC
CSVMGRSYEQYF
>.|few|TRBV19|TRBJ2-2
TGTGCCCTTCGGCCGGGAGTAGGTACCGGGGAGCTGTTTTTT
CALRPGVGTGELFF